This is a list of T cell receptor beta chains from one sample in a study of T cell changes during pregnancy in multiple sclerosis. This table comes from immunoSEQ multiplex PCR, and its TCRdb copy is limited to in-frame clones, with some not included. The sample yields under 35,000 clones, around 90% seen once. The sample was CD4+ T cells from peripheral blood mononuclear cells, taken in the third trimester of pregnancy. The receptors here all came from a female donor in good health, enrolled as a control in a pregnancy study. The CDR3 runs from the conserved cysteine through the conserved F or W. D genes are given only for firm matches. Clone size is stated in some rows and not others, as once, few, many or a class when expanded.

cdr3_aa: CASNPDRASGANVLTF; cdr3_nt: TGTGCCAGTAACCCAGACAGAGCTTCTGGGGCCAACGTCCTGACTTTC; clone_size: NA; v_call: TRBV19; j_call: TRBJ2-6; d_call: NA
cdr3_aa: CAWNREVGGQPQHF; cdr3_nt: TGTGCCTGGAATCGAGAAGTGGGGGGGCAGCCCCAGCATTTT; clone_size: NA; v_call: TRBV30; j_call: TRBJ1-5; d_call: NA
cdr3_aa: CASSLVTTSSYQETQYF; cdr3_nt: TGTGCCAGCAGCTTAGTTACGACTAGCTCGTACCAAGAGACCCAGTACTTC; clone_size: once; v_call: TRBV7-8; j_call: TRBJ2-5; d_call: TRBD2
cdr3_aa: CASSQERQASFTDTQYF; cdr3_nt: TGTGCCAGCAGCCAAGAAAGGCAGGCAAGCTTCACAGATACGCAGTATTTT; clone_size: NA; v_call: TRBV14; j_call: TRBJ2-3; d_call: NA
cdr3_aa: CASSPASVHSGNTIYF; cdr3_nt: TGTGCCAGCAGCCCAGCAAGCGTACACTCTGGAAACACCATATATTTT; clone_size: NA; v_call: TRBV7-2; j_call: TRBJ1-3; d_call: NA
cdr3_aa: CSVRQAGTHGYTF; cdr3_nt: TGCAGCGTCAGACAGGCCGGGACCCATGGCTACACCTTC; clone_size: NA; v_call: TRBV29-1; j_call: TRBJ1-2; d_call: NA
cdr3_aa: CASSRLTSGRGNEQFF; cdr3_nt: TGTGCCAGCAGTCGCTTGACTAGCGGGAGGGGAAATGAGCAGTTCTTC; clone_size: NA; v_call: TRBV27; j_call: TRBJ2-1; d_call: TRBD2
cdr3_aa: CASRDSRGPTDTQYF; cdr3_nt: TGTGCCAGCCGGGACAGCAGGGGGCCGACAGATACGCAGTATTTT; clone_size: NA; v_call: TRBV14; j_call: TRBJ2-3; d_call: TRBD1
cdr3_aa: CASSQDVVSGSEQYF; cdr3_nt: TGTGCCAGCAGCCAAGATGTAGTATCGGGGTCCGAGCAGTACTTC; clone_size: medium-sized; v_call: TRBV14; j_call: TRBJ2-7; d_call: NA
cdr3_aa: CASSKRTGLNTEAFF; cdr3_nt: TGTGCCAGCAGTAAACGGACAGGGTTGAACACTGAAGCTTTCTTT; clone_size: NA; v_call: TRBV11-3; j_call: TRBJ1-1; d_call: TRBD1
cdr3_aa: CASSQDPPWLGTEAFF; cdr3_nt: TGCGCCAGCAGCCAAGATCCTCCCTGGCTAGGCACTGAAGCTTTCTTT; clone_size: NA; v_call: TRBV4-1; j_call: TRBJ1-1; d_call: NA
cdr3_aa: CASSAFGQGRSEQYF; cdr3_nt: TGTGCCAGTAGTGCCTTCGGACAGGGTAGGTCCGAGCAGTACTTC; clone_size: medium-sized; v_call: TRBV19; j_call: TRBJ2-7; d_call: TRBD1
cdr3_aa: CAGSQPTPPDTYNSPLHF; cdr3_nt: TGTGCCGGGAGCCAACCGACTCCACCTGACACCTATAATTCACCCCTCCACTTT; clone_size: NA; v_call: TRBV7-9; j_call: TRBJ1-6; d_call: NA
cdr3_aa: CASSLDRGANGYTF; cdr3_nt: TGTGCCAGCAGCTTAGACAGGGGCGCGAATGGCTACACCTTC; clone_size: once; v_call: TRBV7-8; j_call: TRBJ1-2; d_call: TRBD1
cdr3_aa: CASSADSWGYEQYF; cdr3_nt: TGTGCCAGCAGCGCGGACTCTTGGGGTTACGAGCAGTACTTC; clone_size: once; v_call: TRBV14; j_call: TRBJ2-7; d_call: NA
cdr3_aa: CASSFRAGVPSYNEQFF; cdr3_nt: TGTGCCAGCAGCTTTCGAGCGGGAGTACCATCCTACAATGAGCAGTTCTTC; clone_size: NA; v_call: TRBV11-2; j_call: TRBJ2-1; d_call: TRBD2
cdr3_aa: CASSLMTGQPQHF; cdr3_nt: TGTGCCAGCAGCTTAATGACGGGGCAGCCCCAGCATTTT; clone_size: once; v_call: TRBV7-2; j_call: TRBJ1-5; d_call: NA
cdr3_aa: CASSYRTGPATYNEQFF; cdr3_nt: TGTGCCAGCAGCTACCGGACAGGGCCGGCGACCTACAATGAGCAGTTCTTC; clone_size: NA; v_call: TRBV7-8; j_call: TRBJ2-1; d_call: TRBD1